These T cell receptor beta chains were read from a single sample in a study of blood T cells in healthy people across ages. Via MiXCR, TCRdb re-called the 5' RACE reads, giving one row per CDR3 protein. The data contain approximately 800,000 distinct CDR3 sequences, roughly 46% of them seen just once; the ten biggest clones take up roughly 18%. The sample was blood. These receptors were taken from an elderly man in good health. Both conserved end residues are part of each CDR3. Each record gives: V gene, clone size, D gene, J gene, CDR3 protein, CDR3 DNA. A D gene is named only where the DNA matches it firmly. Only some rows state a clone size, as once, few, many or a class for expanded clones.

V gene: TRBV27; clone size: few; D gene: .; J gene: TRBJ2-6; CDR3 protein: CASSYRQPSGANVLTF; CDR3 DNA: TGTGCCAGCAGTTATAGACAGCCCTCTGGGGCCAACGTCCTGACTTTC
V gene: TRBV29-1; clone size: .; D gene: TRBD2; J gene: TRBJ2-1; CDR3 protein: CSVDERLAGGTNEQFF; CDR3 DNA: TGCAGCGTTGACGAGCGTTTAGCGGGAGGTACCAATGAGCAGTTCTTC
V gene: TRBV12-3/TRBV12-4; clone size: .; D gene: TRBD1; J gene: TRBJ2-5; CDR3 protein: CASSPGQGLSQETQYF; CDR3 DNA: TGTGCCAGCAGCCCCGGACAGGGATTGAGCCAAGAGACCCAGTACTTC
V gene: TRBV5-1; clone size: .; D gene: .; J gene: TRBJ2-3; CDR3 protein: CASSLEGGGTDTQYF; CDR3 DNA: TGCGCCAGCAGCTTGGAAGGCGGGGGCACAGATACGCAGTATTTT
V gene: TRBV27; clone size: few; D gene: .; J gene: TRBJ2-7; CDR3 protein: CASAGTSGRHSYEQYF; CDR3 DNA: TGTGCCAGCGCCGGGACAAGTGGACGACATAGCTACGAGCAGTACTTC
V gene: TRBV6-2/TRBV6-3; clone size: .; D gene: TRBD1; J gene: TRBJ2-3; CDR3 protein: CASRNRGSTETQYF; CDR3 DNA: TGTGCCAGCAGGAACAGGGGTAGCACAGAGACGCAGTATTTT
V gene: TRBV29-1; clone size: once; D gene: .; J gene: TRBJ2-3; CDR3 protein: CSVEKEEAPTDTQYF; CDR3 DNA: TGCAGCGTTGAAAAGGAGGAGGCACCAACAGATACGCAGTATTTT
V gene: TRBV28; clone size: .; D gene: TRBD2; J gene: TRBJ2-3; CDR3 protein: CASSASLAGGTDTQYF; CDR3 DNA: TGTGCCAGCAGTGCCTCACTAGCGGGAGGCACAGATACGCAGTATTTT
V gene: TRBV29-1; clone size: few; D gene: TRBD1; J gene: TRBJ1-5; CDR3 protein: CSVVGTDSNQPQHF; CDR3 DNA: TGCAGCGTTGTTGGGACAGATAGCAATCAGCCCCAGCATTTT
V gene: TRBV20-1; clone size: .; D gene: TRBD1; J gene: TRBJ2-1; CDR3 protein: CSAPDRGLTSSYNEQFF; CDR3 DNA: TGCAGTGCGCCGGACAGGGGCCTAACCAGCTCCTACAATGAGCAGTTCTTC
V gene: TRBV27; clone size: .; D gene: .; J gene: TRBJ2-5; CDR3 protein: CASSPWSGRADNEQYF; CDR3 DNA: TGTGCCAGCAGTCCCTGGAGCGGAAGGGCAGACAATGAGCAGTACTTC
V gene: TRBV29-1; clone size: .; D gene: TRBD2; J gene: TRBJ2-3; CDR3 protein: CSVREGYRDTQYF; CDR3 DNA: TGCAGCGTCCGGGAGGGGTACCGGGATACGCAGTATTTT
V gene: TRBV15; clone size: .; D gene: TRBD2; J gene: TRBJ2-7; CDR3 protein: CATSRPSSGRMYLYEQYF; CDR3 DNA: TGTGCCACCAGCAGACCATCTAGCGGGAGAATGTACTTGTACGAGCAGTACTTC
V gene: TRBV9; clone size: few; D gene: TRBD1; J gene: TRBJ2-5; CDR3 protein: CASSILGTGGGTQYF; CDR3 DNA: TGTGCCAGCAGCATCCTTGGGACAGGGGGTGGGACCCAGTACTTC
V gene: TRBV12-3/TRBV12-4; clone size: few; D gene: .; J gene: TRBJ1-5; CDR3 protein: CASSPKGQRGNQPQHF; CDR3 DNA: TGTGCCAGCAGTCCCAAAGGGCAGAGGGGCAATCAGCCCCAGCATTTT
V gene: TRBV7-2; clone size: .; D gene: .; J gene: TRBJ2-5; CDR3 protein: CASSLDFGPKGETQYF; CDR3 DNA: TGTGCCAGCAGCTTAGATTTCGGGCCGAAAGGGGAGACCCAGTACTTC
V gene: TRBV20-1; clone size: .; D gene: .; J gene: TRBJ2-7; CDR3 protein: CSARDPQASSYEQYF; CDR3 DNA: TGCAGTGCTAGAGATCCGCAGGCTAGCTCCTACGAGCAGTACTTC
V gene: TRBV27; clone size: .; D gene: .; J gene: TRBJ2-3; CDR3 protein: CASSLFGGLSTDTQYF; CDR3 DNA: TGTGCCAGCAGTTTATTCGGCGGGTTGAGCACAGATACGCAGTATTTT
V gene: TRBV5-1; clone size: many; D gene: TRBD2; J gene: TRBJ2-3; CDR3 protein: CASSLSGIRDTQYF; CDR3 DNA: TGCGCCAGCAGCTTGAGCGGGATTAGGGATACGCAGTATTTT
V gene: TRBV5-4; clone size: few; D gene: TRBD1; J gene: TRBJ2-5; CDR3 protein: CASSLKGADLGETQYF; CDR3 DNA: TGTGCCAGCAGCTTGAAGGGGGCGGATCTGGGGGAGACCCAGTACTTC
V gene: TRBV11-2; clone size: .; D gene: TRBD2; J gene: TRBJ2-3; CDR3 protein: CASSHGGGLTDTQYF; CDR3 DNA: TGTGCCAGCAGCCACGGGGGGGGGCTTACAGATACGCAGTATTTT
V gene: TRBV28; clone size: .; D gene: .; J gene: TRBJ2-4; CDR3 protein: CASSYRGAKNIQYF; CDR3 DNA: TGTGCCAGCAGTTACCGGGGCGCCAAAAACATTCAGTACTTC
V gene: TRBV27; clone size: .; D gene: TRBD1; J gene: TRBJ1-2; CDR3 protein: CASSRTGAIPDGYTF; CDR3 DNA: TGTGCCAGCAGCCGGACAGGGGCAATCCCGGATGGCTACACCTTC
V gene: TRBV7-9; clone size: .; D gene: .; J gene: TRBJ2-1; CDR3 protein: CASSLVLATSNEQFF; CDR3 DNA: TGTGCCAGCAGCTTAGTACTAGCCACGAGCAATGAGCAGTTCTTC
V gene: TRBV24-1; clone size: .; D gene: TRBD1; J gene: TRBJ2-1; CDR3 protein: CATSDLNRDSNEQFF; CDR3 DNA: TGTGCCACCAGTGATTTGAACCGGGACAGCAATGAGCAGTTCTTC
V gene: TRBV7-8; clone size: .; D gene: TRBD1; J gene: TRBJ2-5; CDR3 protein: CASSHGQGDGETQYF; CDR3 DNA: TGTGCCAGCAGCCACGGACAGGGGGACGGAGAGACCCAGTACTTC
V gene: TRBV28; clone size: .; D gene: .; J gene: TRBJ1-1; CDR3 protein: CASSSRGNRNTEAFF; CDR3 DNA: TGTGCCAGCAGTTCAAGGGGGAACCGGAACACTGAAGCTTTCTTT
V gene: TRBV7-2; clone size: .; D gene: TRBD1; J gene: TRBJ1-6; CDR3 protein: CASSPRQGASYNSPLHF; CDR3 DNA: TGTGCCAGCAGCCCAAGACAGGGGGCATCCTATAATTCACCCCTCCACTTT
V gene: TRBV4-3; clone size: few; D gene: .; J gene: TRBJ2-3; CDR3 protein: CASSQEGGPTDTQYF; CDR3 DNA: TGCGCCAGCAGCCAAGAGGGGGGGCCCACAGATACGCAGTATTTT
V gene: TRBV18; clone size: few; D gene: .; J gene: TRBJ2-5; CDR3 protein: CASSPQGKTQYF; CDR3 DNA: TGTGCCAGCTCGCCACAGGGAAAGACCCAGTACTTC
V gene: TRBV7-9; clone size: few; D gene: .; J gene: TRBJ1-4; CDR3 protein: CASSHTGIATNEKLFF; CDR3 DNA: TGTGCCAGCAGCCACACAGGGATTGCAACTAATGAAAAACTGTTTTTT
V gene: TRBV2; clone size: once; D gene: .; J gene: TRBJ2-4; CDR3 protein: CASSESPVIAKNIQYF; CDR3 DNA: TGTGCCAGCAGTGAAAGCCCGGTGATAGCCAAAAACATTCAGTACTTC
V gene: TRBV14; clone size: .; D gene: .; J gene: TRBJ2-7; CDR3 protein: CASSQGDLYFGSEQYF; CDR3 DNA: TGTGCCAGCAGCCAAGGGGACTTGTATTTCGGATCCGAGCAGTACTTC
V gene: TRBV2; clone size: .; D gene: .; J gene: TRBJ2-7; CDR3 protein: CASSPLANSYNEQYF; CDR3 DNA: TGTGCCAGCAGCCCCCTTGCGAACTCCTACAATGAGCAGTACTTC
V gene: TRBV10-3; clone size: .; D gene: .; J gene: TRBJ1-4; CDR3 protein: CAISSWGDDNEKLFF; CDR3 DNA: TGTGCCATCAGTTCTTGGGGGGACGACAATGAAAAACTGTTTTTT
V gene: TRBV5-4; clone size: few; D gene: TRBD2; J gene: TRBJ2-7; CDR3 protein: CASSLRLADSYEQYF; CDR3 DNA: TGTGCCAGCAGCCTCCGACTAGCGGACTCCTACGAGCAGTACTTC
V gene: TRBV21-1; clone size: .; D gene: .; J gene: TRBJ2-3; CDR3 protein: CASSKVSTGGGEPTDTQYF; CDR3 DNA: TGTGCCAGCAGCAAAGTCTCAACCGGGGGGGGTGAGCCCACAGATACGCAGTATTTT
V gene: TRBV12-3/TRBV12-4; clone size: .; D gene: .; J gene: TRBJ1-6; CDR3 protein: CASSLQWGYNSPLHF; CDR3 DNA: TGTGCCAGCAGCCTTCAGTGGGGGTATAATTCACCCCTCCACTTT
V gene: TRBV12-3/TRBV12-4; clone size: .; D gene: .; J gene: TRBJ2-7; CDR3 protein: CASSFPQQALRYEQYF; CDR3 DNA: TGTGCCAGCAGTTTCCCCCAGCAGGCACTACGCTACGAGCAGTACTTC
V gene: TRBV5-8; clone size: .; D gene: .; J gene: TRBJ1-1; CDR3 protein: CASSLTWMNTEAFF; CDR3 DNA: TGTGCCAGCAGCTTGACGTGGATGAACACTGAAGCTTTCTTT
V gene: TRBV20-1; clone size: few; D gene: TRBD1; J gene: TRBJ1-2; CDR3 protein: CSASIPGTAKTSGYTF; CDR3 DNA: TGCAGTGCTAGCATTCCCGGGACAGCCAAAACCAGTGGCTACACCTTC
V gene: TRBV20-1; clone size: .; D gene: .; J gene: TRBJ2-7; CDR3 protein: CSGRRSSYEQYF; CDR3 DNA: TGCAGTGGCCGGCGGAGCTCCTACGAGCAGTACTTC
V gene: TRBV23-1; clone size: .; D gene: TRBD1; J gene: TRBJ2-1; CDR3 protein: CASNRGQDEQFF; CDR3 DNA: TGCGCCAGCAACAGGGGGCAGGATGAGCAGTTCTTC
V gene: TRBV5-6; clone size: .; D gene: TRBD2; J gene: TRBJ2-3; CDR3 protein: CASSHSALAGFAYGTDTQYF; CDR3 DNA: TGTGCCAGCAGCCATTCGGCTTTAGCGGGGTTTGCCTACGGCACAGATACGCAGTATTTT
V gene: TRBV20-1; clone size: few; D gene: .; J gene: TRBJ2-5; CDR3 protein: CSATQGRETQYF; CDR3 DNA: TGCAGTGCTACTCAGGGGCGAGAGACCCAGTACTTC
V gene: TRBV11-2; clone size: .; D gene: .; J gene: TRBJ2-1; CDR3 protein: CASSLNSLSYNEQFF; CDR3 DNA: TGTGCCAGCAGCTTAAACTCGCTTTCCTACAATGAGCAGTTCTTC
V gene: TRBV20-1; clone size: few; D gene: .; J gene: TRBJ1-6; CDR3 protein: CSAREWNRVVRVTNSPLHF; CDR3 DNA: TGCAGTGCTAGAGAATGGAATAGGGTCGTCAGGGTGACAAATTCACCCCTCCACTTT
V gene: TRBV20-1; clone size: few; D gene: .; J gene: TRBJ1-2; CDR3 protein: CSARAGGHGYTF; CDR3 DNA: TGCAGTGCTAGAGCGGGGGGCCATGGCTACACCTTC
V gene: TRBV12-3/TRBV12-4; clone size: .; D gene: .; J gene: TRBJ2-4; CDR3 protein: CASSPDVRAKNIQYF; CDR3 DNA: TGTGCCAGCAGTCCGGACGTTCGGGCCAAAAACATTCAGTACTTC
V gene: TRBV19; clone size: once; D gene: TRBD2; J gene: TRBJ2-1; CDR3 protein: CASSIPEVAGGNEQFF; CDR3 DNA: TGTGCCAGTAGTATCCCCGAGGTAGCGGGGGGGAATGAGCAGTTCTTC
V gene: TRBV2; clone size: .; D gene: TRBD1; J gene: TRBJ2-5; CDR3 protein: CASSEAVDRGETQYF; CDR3 DNA: TGTGCCAGCAGTGAAGCGGTCGACAGGGGGGAGACCCAGTACTTC
V gene: TRBV5-1; clone size: .; D gene: .; J gene: TRBJ2-3; CDR3 protein: CASSLGDTPTDTQYF; CDR3 DNA: TGCGCCAGCAGCTTGGGTGACACTCCCACAGATACGCAGTATTTT
V gene: TRBV18; clone size: .; D gene: .; J gene: TRBJ1-6; CDR3 protein: CASSPDYPESPLHF; CDR3 DNA: TGTGCCAGCTCACCTGACTATCCGGAATCACCCCTCCACTTT
V gene: TRBV5-1; clone size: .; D gene: TRBD1; J gene: TRBJ2-1; CDR3 protein: CASSSDRGSDEQFF; CDR3 DNA: TGCGCCAGCAGCTCGGACAGGGGTTCTGATGAGCAGTTCTTC
V gene: TRBV9; clone size: .; D gene: .; J gene: TRBJ2-7; CDR3 protein: CASSPPGERAYEQYF; CDR3 DNA: TGTGCCAGCAGCCCTCCGGGGGAGAGGGCCTACGAGCAGTACTTC
V gene: TRBV20-1; clone size: few; D gene: TRBD1; J gene: TRBJ2-5; CDR3 protein: CSARALGTGSTETQYF; CDR3 DNA: TGCAGTGCTAGAGCCCTCGGGACAGGGTCTACGGAGACCCAGTACTTC
V gene: TRBV27; clone size: .; D gene: .; J gene: TRBJ1-5; CDR3 protein: CASGQGYQPQHF; CDR3 DNA: TGTGCCAGCGGCCAGGGGTATCAGCCCCAGCATTTT